This TCR beta chain was recorded in a study of CD8+ T cells in alopecia areata. Germline CDR1 and CDR2: MNHEY and SMNVEV (reference sequence). The trim removed 6 bases at V and 6 bases at J, leaving 7 bases unmatched. The CDR3 contains 13 residues. RNA, once extracted, was reverse transcribed into cDNA for use as the sequencing template. Clones were sequenced by immunoSEQ multiplex PCR, and TCRdb holds only the in-frame ones, with some missing. The sample shows about 140,000 clones, approximately 65% of them seen only once. A FACSAria was used to sort CD4+ and CD8+ T cells. These cells came from PBMCs.

The receptor was derived from a human donor in good health. The specimen was CD8+ T cells sorted from blood. This chain links TRBV27 with TRBJ1-2; TRBD1 agrees at 7 bases. The CDR3 DNA is TGTGCCAGCAGCCCAGGGGGGGAGGATGGCTACACCTTC. Its protein is CASSPGGEDGYTF.